A single sample gave rise to the 17 T cell receptor beta chains below, sequenced in a study of radiotherapy plus CTLA-4 blockade in lung cancer. TCRdb's table, derived via immunoSEQ multiplex PCR, lists solely in-frame clones and lacks some. This sample has 50,000 to 85,000 clones, with around 81% found just once. Sequenced here: peripheral blood, sampled from a patient treated with radiotherapy plus ipilimumab. Every receptor here comes from a human donor with non-small cell lung cancer who had a partial response to radiotherapy plus ipilimumab.

The CDR3 DNA follows: TGTGCCAGCAGTTTAGAGAGGGAGGGCGTGGGGTGCACCTTC. Translating gives CASSLEREGVGCTF. This chain joins TRBV28 and TRBJ1-2; D gene ambiguous. This CDR3 spans 14 amino acids. Germline assignment: CDR1 MDHEN and CDR2 SYDVKM. Trimming took off 2 bases at V and 13 bases at J, with 20 bases between the two ends.

J is TRBJ1-4 and V is TRBV10-2; the D gene is possibly TRBD1 (5 bases). Germline CDR1 reads WSHSY; CDR2 reads SAAADI. This CDR3 is 15 amino acids long. The germline V and J ends were trimmed by 6 bases and 2 bases, with 13 bases remaining between them. The CDR3 spells CASRQQGRTNEKLFF. The CDR3 DNA reads TGCGCCAGCAGGCAGCAGGGTCGGACTAATGAAAAACTGTTTTTT.

This sequence joins TRBV27 and TRBJ1-4, with a weak D call TRBD1 (6 bases). V gave up 5 bases and J gave up 7 bases, with 11 bases separating them. CDR1 and CDR2 from the germline V gene are MNHEY and SMNVEV (reference sequence). The CDR3 is 13 residues long. This CDR3 is CASSPRGSEKLFF. In DNA, the CDR3 is TGTGCCAGCAGTCCCAGGGGTTCTGAAAAACTGTTTTTT.

The chain joins TRBV7-8 to TRBJ2-7; tentatively, D is TRBD1 (6 bases). The V gene's germline CDR1 is SGHVS and CDR2 FQNEAQ. This CDR3 has 15 amino acids. V was shortened by 0 bases and J by 2 bases, with 11 bases between the two germline ends. This chain's CDR3 is CASSLAQTGTYEQYF. The DNA of the CDR3 is TGTGCCAGCAGCTTAGCCCAGACAGGTACCTACGAGCAGTACTTC.

The chain combines TRBV7-2 with TRBJ1-1, with D perhaps matching TRBD1 (5 bases). V was shortened by 4 bases and J by 4 bases, with 10 bases between the two germline ends. CDR1 and CDR2 from the germline V gene are SGHTA and FQGNSA. The CDR3 has 13 residues. The CDR3 coding sequence is TGTGCCAGCAGCTCCCAAGGGGCCACTGAAGCTTTCTTT. Translation: CASSSQGATEAFF.

The chain combines TRBV27 with TRBJ1-2; 7 nucleotides match TRBD1. Germline lookup yields CDR1 MNHEY and CDR2 SMNVEV (reference sequence). CDR3 length equals 14 residues. Trimming cost V 3 bases and J 2 bases; bases outside gene matches: 3. The CDR3 spells CASSFHRGNYGYTF. Here the CDR3 DNA reads TGTGCCAGCAGTTTTCACAGGGGAAACTATGGCTACACCTTC.

The DNA of the CDR3 is TGCGCCAGCAGCAAGGACAGGGAGGGTATCTCCTACAATGAGCAGTTCTTC. Translating it yields CASSKDREGISYNEQFF. The J gene is TRBJ2-1, the V gene TRBV4-1, with D maybe TRBD1 (8 bases). V lost 5 bases and J 0 bases, leaving 17 bases between the germline ends. Germline loops: CDR1 MGHRA, CDR2 YSYEKL. CDR3 length equals 17 residues.

The chain combines TRBV27 with TRBJ2-7; D remains ambiguous. The germline gives CDR1 MNHEY, CDR2 SMNVEV (reference sequence). V was trimmed by 8 bases and J by 0 bases, leaving 17 bases between them. CDR3 size: 15 residues. The CDR3 DNA reads as TGTGCCAGCGCCCACTTACAGAGAAACTCCTACGAGCAGTACTTC. Amino acid sequence: CASAHLQRNSYEQYF.

J is TRBJ1-2 and V is TRBV2, with TRBD1 identical over 8 bases. This CDR3 has 13 residues. Germline loops: CDR1 SNHLY, CDR2 FYNNEI. The trim removed 3 bases at V and 7 bases at J, leaving 4 bases unmatched. The CDR3, as DNA: TGTGCCAGCAGTGACAGGGGGCCGGGTGGCTACACCTTC. Its translation is CASSDRGPGGYTF.

The table lists this clone with a few counts. The chain links TRBV30 to TRBJ1-1, with 7 bases fitting TRBD1. Per the germline V gene, CDR1 is GTSNPN and CDR2 is SVGIG (reference sequence). Trimming took 8 bases from V and 5 from J; bases not matched to a gene: 17. This CDR3 is 15 amino acids long. CDR3: CARTNPRQGDTEAFF. The DNA of the CDR3 is TGTGCCCGGACGAATCCGCGACAGGGAGATACTGAAGCTTTCTTT.

The J gene is TRBJ1-5, the V gene TRBV7-8, with D possibly being TRBD1 (5 bases). CDR1 and CDR2 (germline): SGHVS, FQNEAQ. V was trimmed by 1 base and J by 2 bases, leaving 15 bases between them. The CDR3 covers 17 residues. CDR3 region: CASSLVTGGGGNQPQHF. Here the CDR3 DNA reads TGTGCCAGCAGCTTAGTAACGGGGGGAGGAGGCAATCAGCCCCAGCATTTT.

The chain carries TRBV5-1 and TRBJ2-7, with D possibly being TRBD1 (5 bases). Germline CDR1 SGHRS, CDR2 YFSETQ. V lost 2 bases and J 5 bases, leaving 17 bases between the germline ends. The CDR3 loop spans 15 amino acids. CDR3 sequence: CASSFGSTDPHEQYF. Written as DNA, the CDR3 is TGCGCCAGCAGCTTCGGTTCGACAGATCCCCACGAGCAGTACTTC.

In this sample, this clone turned up once. The genes are TRBV27 and TRBJ1-1; possibly TRBD1 for D (5 bases). This CDR3 has 15 amino acids. Germline CDR1 reads MNHEY; CDR2 reads SMNVEV (reference sequence). V shed 2 bases and J shed 7 bases, with 17 bases lying between them. The CDR3: CASSLGGTGVGEAFF. In DNA form, the CDR3 reads TGTGCCAGCAGTTTAGGTGGAACGGGGGTGGGTGAAGCTTTCTTT.

The chain couples TRBV11-2 to TRBJ2-1; 8 nucleotides line up with TRBD2. The CDR3 runs to 18 residues. The V segment lost 1 base and the J segment 7 bases; nucleotides outside the gene matches: 15. Germline CDR1 is SGHAT and CDR2 is FQNNGV. CDR3 protein: CASSLGSPGLDIRNEQFF. The CDR3 region has the DNA TGTGCCAGCAGCTTAGGTTCCCCGGGACTAGATATACGTAATGAGCAGTTCTTC.

This clone has just one count. The rearrangement joins TRBV7-2 to TRBJ2-7; tentative D call: TRBD2 (5 bases). This CDR3 has 15 amino acids. Trimming left V 1 base short and J 4 bases short, with 14 bases between. Germline V gene lookup returns CDR1 SGHTA and CDR2 FQGNSA. The chain's CDR3 is CASSLDRSRGYEQYF. CDR3 DNA: TGTGCCAGCAGCTTAGATAGAAGTCGGGGTTACGAGCAGTACTTC.

V usage is TRBV28 and J usage is TRBJ2-3; tentative D call: TRBD1 (5 bases). V was pared by 9 bases and J by 0 bases, with 10 bases between. Germline values: CDR1 MDHEN, CDR2 SYDVKM. The CDR3 loop spans 13 amino acids. The CDR3, as DNA: TGTGCCAGTAGGGGCGGAAGCACAGATACGCAGTATTTT. Protein product: CASRGGSTDTQYF. The full variable domain, with the rest looked up from reference TRBV28 and TRBJ2-3, is DVKVTQSSRYLVKRTGEKVFLECVQDMDHENMFWYRQDPGLGLRLIYFSYDVKMKEKGDIPEGYSVSREKKERFSLILESASTNQTSMYLCASRGGSTDTQYFGPGTRLTVL.

This clone was seen only a few times. V is TRBV11-1 and J is TRBJ2-1, with D possibly matching TRBD2 (5 bases). The CDR3 has 15 amino acids. Trimming shortened V by 4 bases and J by 1 base, and 11 bases separated the two germline ends. Germline CDR1 is SGHAT and CDR2 is FQDESV (reference sequence). CDR3 DNA sequence: TGTGCCAGCAGCTCTACGAGGAGGTCCTACAATGAGCAGTTCTTC. Translated: CASSSTRRSYNEQFF. Supplemented by reference TRBV11-1 and TRBJ2-1, the full variable domain reads EAEVAQSPRYKITEKSQAVAFWCDPISGHATLYWYRQILGQGPELLVQFQDESVVDDSQLPKDRFSAERLKGVDSTLKIQPAELGDSAMYLCASSSTRRSYNEQFFGPGTRLTVL.